This T cell receptor (beta chain) was profiled in a study of blood T cell repertoires in COVID-19 (dated by TCRdb to the early 2020s). Describing the broader study: Collaborator samples came from the United States, Italy and Spain and covered acute and convalescent phases of COVID-19. The prospective study material was composed of cDNA or gDNA derived from T cells, B-cell-depleted T cells, or PBMCs. Deeply sampled blood TCRbeta repertoires from subjects exposed to, actively infected with, or recovered from COVID-19 were included in the dataset. The repertoires were made available in a free public database intended to serve as a resource for research on the immune response to SARS-CoV-2. Samples were obtained from the ongoing ImmuneRACE study (first 160 participants) and from 1,200 or so subjects provided by 6 global collaborators. A de-identified subject ID, COVID-19 status, age in years and sex were almost always included in the sample metadata. Where HLA class I and class II types were available, the types were taken from metadata supplied by the sample provider, not from assay-based typing.

Each collaborating institution followed its own protocols to collect whole blood in K2EDTA tubes. Collaborator samples were shipped for TCRbeta analysis as frozen whole blood, isolated PBMCs, or DNA extracted from either sample type. Overall study results and their limits: Clinical and demographic metadata were provided uncurated, with the amount varying by source and participant.

The immunoSEQ Assay, a bias-controlled multiplex PCR, was used to amplify TCRbeta CDR3 regions from genomic DNA. In the authors' own workflow: The number of nucleated cells in each sample was estimated from the amplification of reference gene primers within the assay. To quantify the absolute abundance of each unique TCRbeta CDR3 rearrangement, sequence reads were collapsed and filtered. For each sample, productive Simpson clonality was calculated as the square root of Simpson's diversity index across productive rearrangements. TCRdb limited this immuneACCESS table to in-frame rearrangements with V and J called. A share of clones is missing; checked studies link under half to unresolved V genes, and the rest is unexplained. Clone size and the V and J calls come from that table; the DNA yielded D and trimming. Within this sample are some 250,000 clones, with 82% of them counted one time only. Clones ranked in the top ten supply less than 4% of the sample.

The germline V gene encodes CDR1 GTSNPN and CDR2 SVGIG (reference sequence). The germline ends are 12 bases apart after V is trimmed by 4 bases and J by 6 bases. There are 13 amino acids in the CDR3, from cysteine to phenylalanine inclusive. The kept DNA is CDR3 alone, 39 bases in frame from the first base. On this clone itself: What antigen it recognizes has not been identified. No base-level quality is on record; no much larger clone is a single base apart.

The specimen sequenced was peripheral blood. The TCR originated in a woman aged 18-35 years with acute or convalescent COVID-19. The chain employs TRBV30 and TRBJ2-2, with a tentative D gene TRBD1 over 6 matching bases. In nucleotide form, the sequence is TGTGCCTGGACAGGGGTGGGAGCCGGGGAGCTGTTTTTT. Translation gives CAWTGVGAGELFF.